The 27 T cell receptor beta chains given below trace back to one sample, sequenced in a study of lymphopenia after photon versus proton radiotherapy. Sequencing used immunoSEQ multiplex PCR; TCRdb keeps in-frame clones, though not all of them. The sample records 25,000 to 30,000 clones, roughly 89% being singletons. The starting material was peripheral blood, obtained from a patient treated with proton-based radiotherapy. These TCRs come from a woman aged 55-69 years with cholangiocarcinoma. Some clones in this sample may be carry-over from other donors' samples.

This chain uses TRBV7-6 with TRBJ2-7; possibly TRBD1 for D (6 bases). Germline-derived CDR1 and CDR2 are SGHVS and FNYEAQ. V was shortened by 4 bases and J by 0 bases, with 19 bases between the two germline ends. This CDR3 region has 17 residues. CDR3 in DNA: TGTGCCAGCAGCTCCCTCGGACAGATCCCAAGCTCCTACGAGCAGTACTTC. Translated: CASSSLGQIPSSYEQYF.

This chain joins TRBV6-1 and TRBJ2-1, with 9 bases aligning to TRBD1. CDR3 length equals 14 residues. Trimming cost V 10 bases and J 6 bases; bases outside gene matches: 10. The germline gives CDR1 MNHNS, CDR2 SASEGT. For the CDR3, the DNA is TGTGCCATGCGTCCCGGGACAGGGTTCAATGAGCAGTTCTTC. Translating it yields CAMRPGTGFNEQFF.

The V and J genes are TRBV18 and TRBJ1-6; D is ambiguous. The CDR3 length is 15 residues. V dropped 6 bases and J dropped 7 bases, with 16 bases sitting between them. Germline V lookup: CDR1 KGHSH, CDR2 LQKENI. The CDR3 reads CASSLEGGRNSPLHF. The CDR3 DNA reads as TGTGCCAGCTCGCTCGAGGGAGGACGGAATTCACCCCTCCACTTT.

The rearrangement joins TRBV5-5 to TRBJ2-6, with D possibly being TRBD2 (5 bases). V shed 4 bases and J shed 0 bases, with 11 bases lying between them. The CDR3 has 16 residues. CDR1 SGHKS and CDR2 YYEKEE come from the germline V gene (reference sequence). The CDR3, as DNA: TGTGCCAGCAGCCCCGGACTTACCTCTGGGGCCAACGTCCTGACTTTC. Translating it yields CASSPGLTSGANVLTF.

This clone was seen a single time. The chain combines TRBV7-6 with TRBJ1-1; TRBD1 is a possible D gene (5 bases). The CDR3 sequence is 13 residues long. Germline V gene data show CDR1 as SGHVS and CDR2 as FNYEAQ. V lost 1 base to trimming and J lost 4 bases, with 7 bases between them. DNA for the CDR3: TGTGCCAGCAGCTTAGAGCAGGGCACTGAAGCTTTCTTT. As protein: CASSLEQGTEAFF.

The rearrangement joins TRBV4-1 to TRBJ1-1, with 9 bases identical to TRBD1. Trimming cost V 5 bases and J 9 bases; bases outside gene matches: 13. The CDR3 is 15 residues long. CDR1 is MGHRA, CDR2 YSYEKL, per germline. DNA of the CDR3: TGCGCCAGCAGCTACCCGGGACAGGGACGTTCGAAAGCTTTCTTT. It encodes CASSYPGQGRSKAFF.

This chain joins TRBV5-8 and TRBJ1-2; no definite D call. V lost 0 bases and J lost 5, with 5 bases in between. Germline V gene data show CDR1 as SGHTS and CDR2 as YDEGEE. The CDR3 has 12 amino acids. CDR3 coding DNA: TGTGCCAGCAGCTTGGGGCCTTATGGCTACACCTTC. Its protein is CASSLGPYGYTF.

This chain joins TRBV5-6 and TRBJ1-3; D is undetermined. Between the trimmed V and J ends, which lost 2 bases and 0 bases, there was a span of 15 bases. In germline, CDR1 is SGHDT, CDR2 YYEEEE. This CDR3 contains 17 residues. The CDR3: CASSFLQSVPSGNTIYF. In DNA, the CDR3 is TGTGCCAGCAGCTTTCTGCAGTCTGTCCCCTCTGGAAACACCATATATTTT.

This clone was counted between two and nine times. J is TRBJ1-6 and V is TRBV4-2; 9 nucleotides line up with TRBD1. J lost 4 bases, V lost 7 bases, and 5 bases had no gene match. Germline CDR1 is LGHNA and CDR2 is YNFKEQ. The CDR3 runs 15 residues. The DNA for the CDR3 is TGTGCCAGCAACTCCGGGACAGGGTATAATTCACCCCTCCACTTT. This translates into CASNSGTGYNSPLHF.

The V call is TRBV11-3, the J call TRBJ2-7, with 9 bases lining up with TRBD1. The CDR3 covers 14 residues. Trimming took 5 bases from V and 5 from J; bases not matched to a gene: 7. Germline V CDR1 and CDR2: SGHNT, YENEEA. The CDR3 loop is CASSLRTGVHEQYF. The CDR3 DNA reads as TGTGCCAGCAGCCTTCGGACAGGGGTACACGAGCAGTACTTC. The full variable domain, its missing parts supplied by reference TRBV11-3 and TRBJ2-7, is EAGVVQSPRYKIIEKKQPVAFWCNPISGHNTLYWYLQNLGQGPELLIRYENEEAVDDSQLPKDRFSAERLKGVDSTLKIQPAELGDSAVYLCASSLRTGVHEQYFGPGTRLTVT.

The chain recombines TRBV5-1 with TRBJ1-4, with D uncertain. Trimming took off 0 bases at V and 0 bases at J, with 6 bases between the two ends. From germline, CDR1 is SGHRS and CDR2 YFSETQ. This CDR3 has 15 residues. The CDR3 sequence is CASSLGGATNEKLFF. DNA of the CDR3: TGCGCCAGCAGCTTGGGGGGAGCAACTAATGAAAAACTGTTTTTT.

V and J are TRBV7-9 and TRBJ2-7; tentatively, D is TRBD2 (6 bases). The CDR3 has 13 amino acids. Germline CDR1 is SEHNR and CDR2 is FQNEAQ (reference sequence). The germline V and J ends were trimmed by 2 bases and 2 bases, with 7 bases remaining between them. CDR3 nucleotide sequence: TGTGCCAGCAGCTTACCTAGCGCCTACGAGCAGTACTTC. Protein product: CASSLPSAYEQYF.

V gene TRBV4-1 combines with J gene TRBJ1-1; TRBD1 might be the D (6 bases). Germline CDR1 MGHRA, CDR2 YSYEKL. The germline V and J ends were trimmed by 3 bases and 5 bases, with 19 bases remaining between them. The CDR3 covers 16 residues. As DNA, the CDR3 is TGCGCCAGCAGCCAGACAGGTTTTAGGGGAACGACTGAAGCTTTCTTT. Amino acids: CASSQTGFRGTTEAFF.

The chain carries TRBV4-1 and TRBJ2-7; weak D call: TRBD1 (6 bases). Germline V CDR1 and CDR2: MGHRA, YSYEKL. V was clipped by 1 base and J by 3 bases, with 13 bases between them. The CDR3 contains 15 residues. The CDR3 loop reads CASSQVRTEVYEQYF. CDR3 DNA: TGCGCCAGCAGCCAAGTCAGGACAGAAGTCTACGAGCAGTACTTC.

CDR3 DNA: TGCGCCAGCAGCCAAGATTTGGTTGGGGGAACAGTATTTATCTATGGCTACACCTTC. This translates into CASSQDLVGGTVFIYGYTF. The V call is TRBV4-3, the J call TRBJ1-2, with D maybe TRBD1 (5 bases). Germline assignment: CDR1 LGHNA and CDR2 YSLEER. The ends were cut back, 0 bases at V and 4 bases at J, with 24 bases in the middle. CDR3 length: 19 amino acids.

The rearrangement uses TRBV10-2 and TRBJ1-5; 10 bases match TRBD1. V gave up 4 bases and J gave up 7 bases; unmatched junction bases: 4. CDR1 and CDR2 (germline): WSHSY, SAAADI. The CDR3 totals 14 residues. The CDR3 sequence is CASSGQGAWQPQHF. As DNA, the CDR3 is TGCGCCAGCAGTGGACAGGGGGCGTGGCAGCCCCAGCATTTT.

The chain couples TRBV9 to TRBJ2-1; 9 bases are shared with TRBD1. The CDR3 runs to 15 residues. V gave up 5 bases and J gave up 0 bases; unmatched junction bases: 3. The germline gives CDR1 SGDLS, CDR2 YYNGEE. The CDR3 protein is CASRGTGSSYNEQFF. DNA for the CDR3: TGTGCCAGCAGGGGGACAGGGAGCTCCTACAATGAGCAGTTCTTC. Filled out from reference TRBV9 and TRBJ2-1, the complete variable domain reads DSGVTQTPKHLITATGQRVTLRCSPRSGDLSVYWYQQSLDQGLQFLIQYYNGEERAKGNILERFSAQQFPDLHSELNLSSLELGDSALYFCASRGTGSSYNEQFFGPGTRLTVL.

The chain employs TRBV5-1 and TRBJ1-3; a possible D gene is TRBD1 (5 bases). This CDR3 has 17 amino acids. V gave up 2 bases and J gave up 0 bases, with 15 bases separating them. Per the germline V gene, CDR1 is SGHRS and CDR2 is YFSETQ. CDR3 protein: CASSLMGDQSSGNTIYF. The CDR3, as DNA: TGCGCCAGCAGCTTAATGGGGGACCAGAGCTCTGGAAACACCATATATTTT.

The J gene is TRBJ1-4, the V gene TRBV29-1; D not resolved. Deletions cut 8 bases from V and 8 bases from J, with 12 bases between. The CDR3 is 11 residues long. Germline assignment: CDR1 SQVTM and CDR2 ANQGSEA. The CDR3 protein is CSIALGEKLFF. The CDR3 DNA sequence: TGCAGCATTGCCCTTGGGGAAAAACTGTTTTTT. The whole variable domain, remainder taken from reference TRBV29-1 and TRBJ1-4, is SAVISQKPSRDICQRGTSLTIQCQVDSQVTMMFWYRQQPGQSLTLIATANQGSEATYESGFVIDKFPISRPNLTFSTLTVSNMSPEDSSIYLCSIALGEKLFFGSGTQLSVL.

Only a few counts were recorded for this clone. The chain couples TRBV30 to TRBJ1-2; D is possibly TRBD1 (6 bases). V was shortened by 4 bases and J by 6 bases, with 12 bases between the two germline ends. There are 12 residues in the CDR3. The germline gives CDR1 GTSNPN, CDR2 SVGIG (reference sequence). The CDR3 DNA reads as TGTGCCTGGACCCGGGACATTCATGGCTACACCTTC. The encoded protein is CAWTRDIHGYTF. Filled out from reference TRBV30 and TRBJ1-2, the complete variable domain reads SQTIHQWPATLVQPVGSPLSLECTVEGTSNPNLYWYRQAAGRGLQLLFYSVGIGQISSEVPQNLSASRPQDRQFILSSKKLLLSDSGFYLCAWTRDIHGYTFGSGTRLTVV.

The V gene is TRBV2, the J gene TRBJ1-1; D perhaps matches TRBD1 (5 bases). There are 17 residues in the CDR3. Trimming cost V 7 bases and J 4 bases, with 25 bases left between them. Germline lookup yields CDR1 SNHLY and CDR2 FYNNEI. CDR3 amino acids: CASTPLDRGRGGTEAFF. CDR3 nucleotides: TGTGCCAGCACCCCCCTCGACCGGGGCCGGGGGGGCACTGAAGCTTTCTTT.

The gene calls are TRBV15 and TRBJ2-2; D tentatively reads TRBD1 or TRBD2 (5 bases each). The CDR3 length is 15 residues. CDR1 LNHNV and CDR2 YYDKDF come from the germline V gene (reference sequence). V lost 0 bases and J lost 3, with 8 bases in between. CDR3 nucleotides: TGTGCCACCAGCAGAGATGTGGGACACACCGGGGAGCTGTTTTTT. Translation gives CATSRDVGHTGELFF. Full variable domain (remainder filled in from reference TRBV15 and TRBJ2-2): DAMVIQNPRYQVTQFGKPVTLSCSQTLNHNVMYWYQQKSSQAPKLLFHYYDKDFNNEADTPDNFQSRRPNTSFCFLDIRSPGLGDTAMYLCATSRDVGHTGELFFGEGSRLTVL.

The J gene is TRBJ2-5, the V gene TRBV5-1; the D gene is possibly TRBD2 (6 bases). This CDR3 contains 15 residues. Trimming removed 1 base from V and 3 bases from J, with 13 bases in between. Germline assignment: CDR1 SGHRS and CDR2 YFSETQ. CDR3 amino acids: CASSLLPSVEETQYF. CDR3 bases: TGCGCCAGCAGCTTGTTGCCTAGCGTTGAAGAGACCCAGTACTTC.

The gene calls are TRBV9 and TRBJ2-7; D is unresolved. Germline values: CDR1 SGDLS, CDR2 YYNGEE. V lost 3 bases and J lost 6, with 13 bases in between. The CDR3 spans 13 residues. The CDR3 nucleotides read TGTGCCAGCAGCGCGGGCCCGGTGGGCGAGCAGTACTTC. This gives the protein CASSAGPVGEQYF.

The chain uses TRBV6-5 and TRBJ1-2; D is undetermined. The germline V and J ends were trimmed by 5 bases and 8 bases, with 18 bases remaining between them. Germline V gene lookup returns CDR1 MNHEY and CDR2 SVGAGI. CDR3 length: 14 residues. The CDR3 sequence: CASSKDSSIGGYTF. For the CDR3, the DNA is TGTGCCAGCAGTAAAGATTCGTCCATAGGGGGCTACACCTTC.

This clone is a singleton in its sample. One end of the junction does not line up with germline, which may come from a read error. The V call is TRBV27, the J call TRBJ2-1, with no clear D. This CDR3 region has 13 residues. The germline CDR1 and CDR2 sequences are MNHEY and SMNVEV (reference sequence). CDR3 sequence (DNA): TGTGCCAGCAGTCTATCTGGACGCTATGAGCAGTTCTTC. Protein sequence: CASSLSGRYEQFF.

This chain joins TRBV19 and TRBJ1-5, with TRBD1 matching 8 bases. Germline CDR1 and CDR2: LNHDA and SQIVND (reference sequence). J was trimmed by 15 bases and V by 4 bases; bases with no gene match: 11. This CDR3 contains 13 residues. CDR3 sequence: CASSTLTGGVRHF. CDR3 nucleotides: TGTGCCAGTAGTACCTTAACAGGGGGGGTCCGGCATTTT.